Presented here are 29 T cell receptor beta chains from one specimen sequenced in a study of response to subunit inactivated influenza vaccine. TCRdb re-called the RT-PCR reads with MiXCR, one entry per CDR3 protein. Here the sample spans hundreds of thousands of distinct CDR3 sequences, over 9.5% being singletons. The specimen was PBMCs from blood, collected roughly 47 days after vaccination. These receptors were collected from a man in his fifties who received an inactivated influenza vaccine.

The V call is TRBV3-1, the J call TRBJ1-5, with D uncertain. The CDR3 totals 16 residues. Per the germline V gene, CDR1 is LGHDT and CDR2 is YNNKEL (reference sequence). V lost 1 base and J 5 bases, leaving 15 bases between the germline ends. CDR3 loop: CASSQGPPRRDQPQHF. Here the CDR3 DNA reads TGTGCCAGCAGCCAAGGTCCTCCTCGGCGGGATCAGCCCCAGCATTTT.

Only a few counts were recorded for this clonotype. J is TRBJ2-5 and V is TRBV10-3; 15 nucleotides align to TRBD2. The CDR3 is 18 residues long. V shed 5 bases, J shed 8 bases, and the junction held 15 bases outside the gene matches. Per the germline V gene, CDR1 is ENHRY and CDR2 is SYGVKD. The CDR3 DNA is TGTGCCATCAGTTCTGGACTAGCGGGAGGGATACCAAGAGAAACCCAGTACTTC. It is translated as CAISSGLAGGIPRETQYF.

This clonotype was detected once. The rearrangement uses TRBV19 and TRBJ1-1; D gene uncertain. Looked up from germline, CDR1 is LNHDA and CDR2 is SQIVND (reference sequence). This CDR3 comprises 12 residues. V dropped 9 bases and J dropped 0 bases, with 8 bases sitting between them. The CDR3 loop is CARYSMNTEAFF. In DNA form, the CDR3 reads TGTGCCAGATACAGCATGAACACTGAAGCTTTCTTT.

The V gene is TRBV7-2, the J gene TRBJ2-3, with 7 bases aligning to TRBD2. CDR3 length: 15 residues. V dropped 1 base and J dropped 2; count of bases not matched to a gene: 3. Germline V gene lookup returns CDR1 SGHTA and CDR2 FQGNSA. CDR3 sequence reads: CASSLGGLLTDTQYF. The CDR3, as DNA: TGTGCCAGCAGCTTAGGGGGACTACTCACAGATACGCAGTATTTT.

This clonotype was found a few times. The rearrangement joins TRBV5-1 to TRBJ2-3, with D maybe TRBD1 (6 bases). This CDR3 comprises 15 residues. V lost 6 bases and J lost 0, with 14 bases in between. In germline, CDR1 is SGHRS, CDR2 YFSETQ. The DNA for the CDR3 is TGCGCCAGCACCCCCCAGGGGCCGAGCACAGATACGCAGTATTTT. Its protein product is CASTPQGPSTDTQYF.

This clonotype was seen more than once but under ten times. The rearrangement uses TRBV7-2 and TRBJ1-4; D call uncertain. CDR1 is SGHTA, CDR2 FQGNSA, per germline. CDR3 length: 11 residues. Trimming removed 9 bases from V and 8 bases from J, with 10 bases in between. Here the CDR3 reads CASLGGEKLFF. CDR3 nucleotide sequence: TGTGCCAGTTTGGGAGGGGAAAAACTGTTTTTT.

The CDR3 region has the DNA TGTGCCAGCAGCGGTAGCGGGGGGGCCTTATTTGATACGCAGTATTTT. This translates into CASSGSGGALFDTQYF. This chain connects TRBV9 to TRBJ2-3; 11 nucleotides line up with TRBD2. This CDR3 region has 16 residues. Losses at the gene ends were 3 bases for V and 6 bases for J; bases not matched to a gene: 9. Germline V gene lookup returns CDR1 SGDLS and CDR2 YYNGEE.

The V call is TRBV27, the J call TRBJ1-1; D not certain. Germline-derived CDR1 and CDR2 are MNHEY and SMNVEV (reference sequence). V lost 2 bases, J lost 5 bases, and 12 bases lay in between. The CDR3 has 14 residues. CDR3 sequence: CASSLNPGWTEAFF. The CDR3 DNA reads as TGTGCCAGCAGTTTAAACCCGGGGTGGACTGAAGCTTTCTTT.

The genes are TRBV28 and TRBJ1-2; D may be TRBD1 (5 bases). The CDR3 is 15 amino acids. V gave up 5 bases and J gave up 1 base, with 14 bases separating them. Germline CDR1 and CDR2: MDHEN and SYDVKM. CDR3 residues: CASSLAGGINYGYTF. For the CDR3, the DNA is TGTGCCAGCAGTCTAGCGGGGGGAATTAACTATGGCTACACCTTC.

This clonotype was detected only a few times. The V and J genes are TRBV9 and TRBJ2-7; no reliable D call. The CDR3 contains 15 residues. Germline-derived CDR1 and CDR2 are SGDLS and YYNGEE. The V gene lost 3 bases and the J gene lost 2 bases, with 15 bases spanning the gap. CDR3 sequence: CASSEGTGPAYEQYF. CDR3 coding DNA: TGTGCCAGCAGCGAGGGTACCGGGCCAGCCTACGAGCAGTACTTC.

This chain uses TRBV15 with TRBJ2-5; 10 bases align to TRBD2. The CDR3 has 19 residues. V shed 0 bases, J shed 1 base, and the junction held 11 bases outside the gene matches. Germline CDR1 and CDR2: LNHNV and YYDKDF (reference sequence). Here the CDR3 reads CATSRDDYKLAGFQETQYF. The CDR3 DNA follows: TGTGCCACCAGCAGAGATGATTACAAACTAGCGGGGTTCCAAGAGACCCAGTACTTC. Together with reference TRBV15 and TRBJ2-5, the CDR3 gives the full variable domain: DAMVIQNPRYQVTQFGKPVTLSCSQTLNHNVMYWYQQKSSQAPKLLFHYYDKDFNNEADTPDNFQSRRPNTSFCFLDIRSPGLGDTAMYLCATSRDDYKLAGFQETQYFGPGTRLLVL.

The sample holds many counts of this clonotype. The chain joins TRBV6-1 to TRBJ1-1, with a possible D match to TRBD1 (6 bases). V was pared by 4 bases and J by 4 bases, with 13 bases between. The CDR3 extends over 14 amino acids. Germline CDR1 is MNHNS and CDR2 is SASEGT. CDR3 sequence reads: CASSGLGARTEAFF. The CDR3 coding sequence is TGTGCCAGCAGTGGTCTGGGGGCTCGCACTGAAGCTTTCTTT.

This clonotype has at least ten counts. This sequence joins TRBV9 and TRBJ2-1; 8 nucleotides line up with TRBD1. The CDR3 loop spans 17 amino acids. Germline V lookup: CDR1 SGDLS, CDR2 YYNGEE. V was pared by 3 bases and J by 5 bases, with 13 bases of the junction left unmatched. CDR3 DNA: TGTGCCAGCAGCGAGAGGGATTGGACAGGGAAAAACAATGAGCAGTTCTTC. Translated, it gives CASSERDWTGKNNEQFF.

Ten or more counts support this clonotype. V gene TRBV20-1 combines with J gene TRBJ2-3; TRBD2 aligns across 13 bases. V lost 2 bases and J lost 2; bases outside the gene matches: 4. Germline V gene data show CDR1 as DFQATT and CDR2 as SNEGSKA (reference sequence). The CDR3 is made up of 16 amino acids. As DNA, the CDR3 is TGCAGTGCTAGAACGGGACTAGCGGGGCTCACAGATACGCAGTATTTT. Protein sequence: CSARTGLAGLTDTQYF.

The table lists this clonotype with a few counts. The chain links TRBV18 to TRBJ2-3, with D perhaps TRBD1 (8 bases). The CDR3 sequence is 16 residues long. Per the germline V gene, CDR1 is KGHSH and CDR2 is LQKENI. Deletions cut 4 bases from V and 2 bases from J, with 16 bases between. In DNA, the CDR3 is TGTGCCAGCTCACAAGTAACAGGGGGGGCCACAGATACGCAGTATTTT. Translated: CASSQVTGGATDTQYF.

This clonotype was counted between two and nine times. The CDR3 sequence is CATSRVAGGPFEQYF. The CDR3, as DNA: TGTGCCACCAGCAGAGTGGCGGGAGGGCCTTTCGAGCAGTACTTC. The rearrangement joins TRBV15 to TRBJ2-7; 9 bases map to TRBD2. The germline V gene has CDR1 LNHNV and CDR2 YYDKDF (reference sequence). CDR3 length: 15 amino acids. V shed 1 base and J 6 bases; nucleotides not matched to a gene: 7. The entire variable domain, with the rest obtained from reference TRBV15 and TRBJ2-7, is as follows: DAMVIQNPRYQVTQFGKPVTLSCSQTLNHNVMYWYQQKSSQAPKLLFHYYDKDFNNEADTPDNFQSRRPNTSFCFLDIRSPGLGDTAMYLCATSRVAGGPFEQYFGPGTRLTVT.

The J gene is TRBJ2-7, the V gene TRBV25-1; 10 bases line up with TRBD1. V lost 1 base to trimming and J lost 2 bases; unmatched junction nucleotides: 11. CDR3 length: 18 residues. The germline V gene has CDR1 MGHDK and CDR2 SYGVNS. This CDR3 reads CASSEWDRGRPRPYEQYF. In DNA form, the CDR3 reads TGTGCCAGCAGTGAATGGGACAGGGGAAGGCCTAGACCCTACGAGCAGTACTTC.

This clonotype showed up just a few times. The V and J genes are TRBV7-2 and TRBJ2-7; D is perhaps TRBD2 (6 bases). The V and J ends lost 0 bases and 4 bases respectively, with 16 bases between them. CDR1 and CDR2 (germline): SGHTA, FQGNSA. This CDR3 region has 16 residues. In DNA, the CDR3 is TGTGCCAGCAGCTTAGCGTTTTCTAGCGTGGGGTACGAGCAGTACTTC. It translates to CASSLAFSSVGYEQYF.

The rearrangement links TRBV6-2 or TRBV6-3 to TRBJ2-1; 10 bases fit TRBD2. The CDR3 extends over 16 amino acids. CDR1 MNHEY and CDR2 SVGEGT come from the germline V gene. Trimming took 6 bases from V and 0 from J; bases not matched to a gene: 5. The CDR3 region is CASSRAGGSSYNEQFF. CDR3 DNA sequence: TGTGCCAGCAGCCGAGCGGGGGGGAGCTCCTACAATGAGCAGTTCTTC.

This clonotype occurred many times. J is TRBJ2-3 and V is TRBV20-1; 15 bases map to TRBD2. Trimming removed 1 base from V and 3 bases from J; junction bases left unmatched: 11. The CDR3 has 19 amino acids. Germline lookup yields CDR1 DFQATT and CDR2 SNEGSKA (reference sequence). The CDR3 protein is CSARGTSGRAVVRTDTQYF. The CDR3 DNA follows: TGCAGTGCTAGAGGGACTAGCGGGAGGGCCGTTGTCAGGACAGATACGCAGTATTTT.

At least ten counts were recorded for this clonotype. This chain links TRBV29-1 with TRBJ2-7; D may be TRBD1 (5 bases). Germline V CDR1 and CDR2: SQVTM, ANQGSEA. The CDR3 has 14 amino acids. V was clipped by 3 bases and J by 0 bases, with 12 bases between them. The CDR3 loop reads CSVERGHDSYEQYF. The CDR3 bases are TGCAGCGTTGAGAGAGGACACGACTCCTACGAGCAGTACTTC.

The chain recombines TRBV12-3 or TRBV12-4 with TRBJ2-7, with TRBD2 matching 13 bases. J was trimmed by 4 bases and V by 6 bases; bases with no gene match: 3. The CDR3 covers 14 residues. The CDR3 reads CASRTTSGGYEQYF. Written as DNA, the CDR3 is TGTGCCAGCAGAACGACTAGCGGGGGGTACGAGCAGTACTTC.

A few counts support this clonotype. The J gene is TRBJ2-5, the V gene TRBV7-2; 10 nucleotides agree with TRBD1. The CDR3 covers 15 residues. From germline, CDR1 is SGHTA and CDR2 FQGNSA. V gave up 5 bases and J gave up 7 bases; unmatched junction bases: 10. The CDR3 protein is CASSELTGGVGTQYF. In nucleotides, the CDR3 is TGTGCCAGCAGCGAATTGACAGGGGGCGTAGGGACCCAGTACTTC.

DNA of the CDR3: TGTGCCAGCAGCCCAACGGGACAGGTTAATGAAAAACTGTTTTTT. This codes for CASSPTGQVNEKLFF. The J gene is TRBJ1-4, the V gene TRBV7-9; 8 bases match TRBD1. CDR3 length equals 15 residues. The V gene end was trimmed by 5 bases and the J gene end by 4 bases; junction bases not matched to a gene: 6. Germline lookup yields CDR1 SEHNR and CDR2 FQNEAQ (reference sequence).

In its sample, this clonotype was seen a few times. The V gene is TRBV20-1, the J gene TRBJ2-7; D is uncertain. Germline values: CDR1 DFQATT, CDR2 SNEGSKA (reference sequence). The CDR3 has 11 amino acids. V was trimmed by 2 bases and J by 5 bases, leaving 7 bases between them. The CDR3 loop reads CSARSTHEQYF. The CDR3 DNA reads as TGCAGTGCTAGAAGTACCCACGAGCAGTACTTC.

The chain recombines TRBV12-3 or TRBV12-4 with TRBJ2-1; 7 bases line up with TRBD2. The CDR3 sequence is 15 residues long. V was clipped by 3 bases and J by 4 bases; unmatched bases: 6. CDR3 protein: CASSFSSGPYNEQFF. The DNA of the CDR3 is TGTGCCAGCAGTTTCTCTAGCGGCCCATACAATGAGCAGTTCTTC.

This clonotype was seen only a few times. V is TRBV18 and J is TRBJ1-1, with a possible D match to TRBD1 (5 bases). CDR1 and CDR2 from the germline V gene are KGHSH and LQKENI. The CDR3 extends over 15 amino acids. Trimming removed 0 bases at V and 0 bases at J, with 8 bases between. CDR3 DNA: TGTGCCAGCTCACCACCGCGGGGGATGAACACTGAAGCTTTCTTT. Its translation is CASSPPRGMNTEAFF. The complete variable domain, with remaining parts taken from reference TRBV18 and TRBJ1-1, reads NAGVMQNPRHLVRRRGQEARLRCSPMKGHSHVYWYRQLPEEGLKFMVYLQKENIIDESGMPKERFSAEFPKEGPSILRIQQVVRGDSAAYFCASSPPRGMNTEAFFGQGTRLTVV.

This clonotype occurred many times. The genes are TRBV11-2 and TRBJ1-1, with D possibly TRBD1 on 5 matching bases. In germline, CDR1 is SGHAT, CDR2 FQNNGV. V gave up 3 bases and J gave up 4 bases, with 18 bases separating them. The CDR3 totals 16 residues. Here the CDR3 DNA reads TGTGCCAGCAGCTTTCCCCGGGGAGGGGCGGGCACTGAAGCTTTCTTT. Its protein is CASSFPRGGAGTEAFF.

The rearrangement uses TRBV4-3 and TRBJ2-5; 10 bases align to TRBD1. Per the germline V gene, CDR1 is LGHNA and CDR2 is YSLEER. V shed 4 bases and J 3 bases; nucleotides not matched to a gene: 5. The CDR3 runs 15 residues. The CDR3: CASSPEGTGEETQYF. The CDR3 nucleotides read TGCGCCAGCAGCCCGGAAGGGACAGGGGAAGAGACCCAGTACTTC.